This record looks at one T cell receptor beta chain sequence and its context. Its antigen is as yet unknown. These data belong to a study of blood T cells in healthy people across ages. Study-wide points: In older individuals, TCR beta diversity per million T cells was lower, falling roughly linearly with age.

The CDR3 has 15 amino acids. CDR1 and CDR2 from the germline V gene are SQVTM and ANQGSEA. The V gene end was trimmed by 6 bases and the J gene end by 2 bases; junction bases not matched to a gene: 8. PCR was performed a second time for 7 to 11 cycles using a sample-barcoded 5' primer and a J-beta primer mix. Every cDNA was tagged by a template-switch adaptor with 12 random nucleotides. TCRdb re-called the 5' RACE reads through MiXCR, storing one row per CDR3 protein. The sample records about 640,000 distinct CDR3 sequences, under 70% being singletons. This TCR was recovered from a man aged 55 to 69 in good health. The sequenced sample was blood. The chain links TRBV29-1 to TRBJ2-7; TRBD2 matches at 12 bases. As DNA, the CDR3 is TGCAGCGTCCAAGAGACTAGCGGGGGCCCCTACGAGCAGTACTTC. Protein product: CSVQETSGGPYEQYF.